This T cell receptor beta chain appears in the sequencing data of a study of T cells after yellow fever vaccination. Study-level information: The authors prepared low-cell-number fractions using SMART-Seq v4 Ultra Low Input. Findings of the study overall: The secondary response peaked faster, at day 5 versus 15, but was weaker.

This clonotype was counted between two and nine times. Its specificity is not known. Germline V CDR1 and CDR2: SGHRS, YFSETQ. The germline V and J ends were trimmed by 0 bases and 10 bases, with 8 bases remaining between them. The CDR3 runs 12 residues. TCRdb re-derived calls from the 5' RACE reads in MiXCR, one entry per CDR3 protein. The sample has 150,000 to 200,000 distinct CDR3 sequences, about 7% seen once; the top ten hold more than 2.5%. The chain uses TRBV5-1 and TRBJ2-1; D is unclear. The receptor was isolated from a man between 18 and 35 years old who received the YFV17D yellow fever vaccine. The specimen comprised CD4+ T cells sorted from PBMCs, sampled around 5 days after the first yellow fever vaccination. This chain's CDR3 is CASSLEFREQFF. In DNA, the CDR3 is TGCGCCAGCAGCTTGGAGTTTCGCGAGCAGTTCTTC.